These T cell receptor beta chains were read from a single sample in a study of blood T cells in healthy people across ages. TCRdb recomputed calls from the 5' RACE reads with MiXCR, one row per CDR3 protein. The sample holds roughly 1.7 million distinct CDR3 sequences, roughly 30% seen once. The sample taken for sequencing was blood. These receptor sequences come from a woman in her 30s in good health. The CDR3 runs from the conserved cysteine through the conserved F or W.

TRBJ1-2	TRBV20-1	CSARANSDGYTF
TRBJ1-4	TRBV4-2	CASSQPLQGDEKLFF
TRBJ2-3	TRBV6-5	CASSSALGSRPARDTQYF
TRBJ1-1	TRBV20-1	CSAQPGQGGTEAFF
TRBJ2-1	TRBV9	CASSVTSGGGEQFF
TRBJ1-1	TRBV3-1	CASSSRKPRWGEAFF
TRBJ2-1	TRBV20-1	CSASIRFYNEQFF
TRBJ2-7	TRBV30	CAWSRRTAYEQYF
TRBJ2-1	TRBV6-1	CASSEDVGYNEQFF
TRBJ2-7	TRBV6-1	CASSRLEDRKLNYEQYF
TRBJ2-6	TRBV5-1	CASSLALRTSGANVLTF
TRBJ2-7	TRBV5-8	CASSRAGTAYYEQYF
TRBJ2-7	TRBV25-1	CASSENSGVSYEQYF
TRBJ2-3	TRBV10-3	CAIKAGLAQDTQYF
-	TRBV29-1	CSIEDGRETQYF
TRBJ2-7	TRBV20-1	CSARVRGVLLYEQYF
TRBJ1-2	TRBV12-3/TRBV12-4	CASSLPPHYGYTF
TRBJ2-1	TRBV6-1	CASMPGLGWGNEQFF
TRBJ2-1	TRBV5-1	CASSLMAGASTGNEQFF
TRBJ2-3	TRBV12-3/TRBV12-4	CASSLDGTKQYF
TRBJ2-1	TRBV28	CASPPMGGGYNEQFF
TRBJ2-4	TRBV4-1	CASSRGTGGTKNIQYF
TRBJ2-2	TRBV25-1	CASSEPLAGTILNTGELFF
TRBJ2-1	TRBV10-1	CASTGTSGERQFF
TRBJ2-7	TRBV5-1	CASSLGGQSYEQYF
TRBJ2-7	TRBV3-1	CASSRPGTGLEQYF
TRBJ2-7	TRBV20-1	CSARWTSGHYEQYF
TRBJ2-1	TRBV5-1	CASSHDPYNEQFF
TRBJ2-2	TRBV10-3	CAISEGQGVTGELFF
TRBJ1-4	TRBV9	CASSVESRQEKLFF
TRBJ1-2	TRBV6-1	CASSGTVRGPSGHTF
TRBJ2-6	TRBV5-6	CASSPRTVSNVLTF
TRBJ1-2	TRBV6-5	CASSSSTGYGYTF
TRBJ2-3	TRBV10-1	CASSEASGRGDTQYF
TRBJ2-7	TRBV10-2	CASSDNRVGDEQYF
TRBJ1-1	TRBV28	CASARGRMNTEAFF
TRBJ2-5	TRBV2	CASMSGETQYF
-	TRBV4-1	CAGSQEGTSGTKETQYF
TRBJ2-3	TRBV4-1	CASTGRVSSTDTQYF
TRBJ2-1	TRBV4-1	CASSQMGAGDSTYNEQFF
TRBJ1-2	TRBV25-1	CASSEKGTGPLYGYTF
TRBJ1-6	TRBV20-1	CSASGQGNSPLHF
TRBJ2-1	TRBV7-6	CASSPGTRGKQFF
TRBJ1-2	TRBV7-3	CASSLGFRGAGGYTF
TRBJ2-2	TRBV6-5	CASNRGRGSGELFF
TRBJ2-6	TRBV9	CASSVALGISGANVLTF
TRBJ1-5	TRBV7-3	CASSKGVGNQPQHF
TRBJ2-3	TRBV12-3/TRBV12-4	CASSFRGQGSDTRYF
TRBJ2-7	TRBV3-1	CASSQVGETGRPYEQYF
TRBJ2-1	TRBV28	CASKSTSGSSNEQFF
TRBJ2-7	TRBV12-3/TRBV12-4	CASSRGQETYEQYF
TRBJ2-1	TRBV10-3	CAITDRLAGIYNEQFF
TRBJ2-4	TRBV5-6	CASSAHRVSGQYF
TRBJ2-1	TRBV30	CAWSEDSYNEQFF
TRBJ2-1	TRBV5-1	CASSLGGSGPFF
TRBJ2-3	TRBV11-2	CASSLGTSGGYPTDTQYF
TRBJ2-1	TRBV7-3	CASSLQGPLDEQFF
TRBJ1-2	TRBV7-9	CASSLAGGVGYTF
TRBJ2-5	TRBV20-1	CSAPASASQETQYF